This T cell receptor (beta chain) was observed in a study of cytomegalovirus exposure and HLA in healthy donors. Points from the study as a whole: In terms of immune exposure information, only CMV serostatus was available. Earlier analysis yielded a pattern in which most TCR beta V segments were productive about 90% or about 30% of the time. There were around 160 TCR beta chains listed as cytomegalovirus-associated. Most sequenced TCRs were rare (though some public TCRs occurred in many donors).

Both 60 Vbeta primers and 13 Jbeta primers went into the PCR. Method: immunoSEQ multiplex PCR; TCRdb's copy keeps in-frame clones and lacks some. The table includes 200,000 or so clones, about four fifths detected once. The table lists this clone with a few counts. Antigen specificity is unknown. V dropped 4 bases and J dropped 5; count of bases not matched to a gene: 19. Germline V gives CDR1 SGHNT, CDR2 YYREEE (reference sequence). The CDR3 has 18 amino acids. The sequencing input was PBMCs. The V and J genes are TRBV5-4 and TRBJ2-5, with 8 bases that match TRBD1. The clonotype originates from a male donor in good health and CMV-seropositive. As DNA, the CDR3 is TGTGCCAGCAGCCCTGCTCTCGGTTTGGCCAGGGGGCAGGAGACCCAGTACTTC. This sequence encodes CASSPALGLARGQETQYF.